The 9 T cell receptor beta chains below were found in one sample sequenced in a study of blood T cell repertoires in COVID-19. Method: immunoSEQ multiplex PCR; TCRdb's copy keeps in-frame clones and lacks some. The sample carries about 280,000 clones, 88% recorded once. The sequencing sample was made of PBMCs or T cells enriched from blood (not recorded which). These receptors all come from a woman in her 30s who had recovered from COVID-19.

V gene TRBV4-1 combines with J gene TRBJ1-6, with D unclear. The V end lost 0 bases, the J end lost 13 bases, and 10 bases lay between the germline ends. Per the germline V gene, CDR1 is MGHRA and CDR2 is YSYEKL. This CDR3 has 13 amino acids. The CDR3 DNA follows: TGCGCCAGCAGCCAAGACCAGGTTCGTCCCCTCCACTTT. Its translation: CASSQDQVRPLHF.

The chain recombines TRBV7-2 with TRBJ1-4; TRBD1 matches at 7 bases. Germline assignment: CDR1 SGHTA and CDR2 FQGNSA. With 4 bases clipped from V and 5 bases from J, the junction kept 4 bases outside the gene matches. This CDR3 is built from 14 residues. CDR3 sequence reads: CASSYRGRNEKLFF. CDR3 DNA: TGTGCCAGCAGCTACAGGGGTCGGAATGAAAAACTGTTTTTT.

The chain has TRBV28 and TRBJ2-4; TRBD2 matches 10 bases. Trimming cost V 5 bases and J 2 bases; bases outside gene matches: 3. The germline V gene encodes CDR1 MDHEN and CDR2 SYDVKM. The CDR3 consists of 15 residues. CDR3 DNA sequence: TGTGCCAGCAGTCAGCGGGGGGGCCCCAAAAACATTCAGTACTTC. This gives the protein CASSQRGGPKNIQYF. The whole variable domain, filled in from reference TRBV28 and TRBJ2-4, reads DVKVTQSSRYLVKRTGEKVFLECVQDMDHENMFWYRQDPGLGLRLIYFSYDVKMKEKGDIPEGYSVSREKKERFSLILESASTNQTSMYLCASSQRGGPKNIQYFGAGTRLSVL.

The chain joins TRBV7-9 to TRBJ2-5; possible D gene TRBD1, 6 bases. The V end lost 6 bases, the J end lost 5 bases, and 13 bases lay between the germline ends. CDR1 SEHNR and CDR2 FQNEAQ come from the germline V gene (reference sequence). This CDR3 has 13 amino acids. The CDR3 nucleotides are TGTGCCAGCAGGGACAGTCCAAGTGAGACCCAGTACTTC. The encoded protein is CASRDSPSETQYF.

Only one count was recorded for this clone. J is TRBJ1-1 and V is TRBV28; TRBD1 might be the D (5 bases). Germline V lookup: CDR1 MDHEN, CDR2 SYDVKM. The germline V and J ends were trimmed by 3 bases and 0 bases, with 17 bases remaining between them. The CDR3 covers 17 residues. Written as DNA, the CDR3 is TGTGCCAGCAGTTTTGCCGGATTGTGGGGGGTGAACACTGAAGCTTTCTTT. Encoded protein: CASSFAGLWGVNTEAFF.

The chain carries TRBV19 and TRBJ1-2; maybe TRBD1 (6 bases). The CDR3 sequence is 15 residues long. Trimming pared 3 bases from V and 8 bases from J, leaving 19 bases between. In germline, CDR1 is LNHDA, CDR2 SQIVND (reference sequence). As DNA, the CDR3 is TGTGCCAGTAGTATCGTCCTGGGGCAGGGGAAAGGCTACACCTTC. Translated, it gives CASSIVLGQGKGYTF.

This chain joins TRBV6-5 and TRBJ2-7; D is unresolved. V was clipped by 5 bases and J by 2 bases, with 4 bases between them. Germline V gives CDR1 MNHEY, CDR2 SVGAGI. CDR3 length equals 11 residues. The CDR3 DNA reads TGTGCCAGCAGTACAGCCTACGAGCAGTACTTC. Protein product: CASSTAYEQYF.

V and J are TRBV9 and TRBJ1-5, with 8 nucleotides matching TRBD1. Germline V gene sequence: CDR1 SGDLS, CDR2 YYNGEE. The V gene end was trimmed by 3 bases and the J gene end by 5 bases; junction bases not matched to a gene: 4. The CDR3 is 14 residues long. The CDR3 sequence: CASSGGTGDQPQHF. The CDR3 DNA sequence: TGTGCCAGCAGCGGTGGGACAGGAGATCAGCCCCAGCATTTT. The full variable domain, rest sourced from reference TRBV9 and TRBJ1-5, is DSGVTQTPKHLITATGQRVTLRCSPRSGDLSVYWYQQSLDQGLQFLIQYYNGEERAKGNILERFSAQQFPDLHSELNLSSLELGDSALYFCASSGGTGDQPQHFGDGTRLSIL.

The J gene is TRBJ2-7, the V gene TRBV18, with TRBD2 matching 10 bases. Germline assignment: CDR1 KGHSH and CDR2 LQKENI. The CDR3 length is 18 residues. V dropped 6 bases and J dropped 0; count of bases not matched to a gene: 14. The CDR3 DNA reads TGTGCCAGCTCCTTAGGGCCACAGCGGACTAGCGGCTCCTACGAGCAGTACTTC. Encoded protein: CASSLGPQRTSGSYEQYF.